This TCR beta chain originates from a study of blood T cell repertoires in COVID-19. Study information: Samples taken during acute and convalescent COVID-19 were collected in the United States, Italy and Spain. From T cells, B-cell-depleted T cells, or PBMCs came the material, which was cDNA or gDNA.

Methods used by the authors: It was from reference gene primer amplification that nucleated cell counts were estimated. The protocol was immunoSEQ multiplex PCR, while the TCRdb copy is restricted to in-frame clones and leaves out a portion. Clone size and V and J calls were adopted from that table, with D and trimming inferred from the DNA. Of around 100,000 clones in the sample, about 80% were seen once. CDR1 is SGHDN and CDR2 is FVKESK in the germline V gene. CDR3 length equals 16 residues. In this sample, this clone turned up once. An end of the junction differs from the germline gene, which may be a read error.

This chain joins TRBV14 and TRBJ2-4; the D gene is possibly TRBD2 (6 bases). Sequenced: peripheral blood. This receptor was taken from a human donor in a cohort sampled during active or convalescent COVID-19. For the CDR3, the DNA is TGTACCAGCAGCCAAGTGTCCGGGAGAGCCAAAAACATTCAGTACTTC. Translation gives CTSSQVSGRAKNIQYF.